Each of the 30 T cell receptor beta chains below was sequenced from the same sample in a study of blood T cells in healthy people across ages. Through a sample-barcoded 5' primer and a J-beta primer mix, a second PCR was run for roughly 7 to 11 cycles. From the 5' RACE reads, TCRdb called clonotypes with MiXCR, one entry per CDR3 protein. The sample includes around 900,000 distinct CDR3 sequences, roughly 50% of them seen just once. The sample taken for sequencing was blood. These receptor sequences come from a woman aged 55-69 years in good health.

The chain recombines TRBV6-1 with TRBJ2-4; D is ambiguous. Trimming took 10 bases from V and 0 from J, leaving 10 bases between them. The CDR3 extends over 13 amino acids. From germline, CDR1 is MNHNS and CDR2 SASEGT. Here the CDR3 DNA reads TGTGCCATCACGCGACTAGCCAAAAACATTCAGTACTTC. It codes for CAITRLAKNIQYF.

The V gene is TRBV5-6, the J gene TRBJ2-2; no clear D. From germline, CDR1 is SGHDT and CDR2 YYEEEE. V was shortened by 3 bases and J by 5 bases, with 8 bases between the two germline ends. There are 13 residues in the CDR3. The CDR3 region has the DNA TGTGCCAGCAGCTGGTATGGGACCGGGGAGCTGTTTTTT. This sequence encodes CASSWYGTGELFF.

The chain combines TRBV6-6 with TRBJ1-2, with D maybe TRBD1 (5 bases). The CDR3 has 16 residues. Germline V gene lookup returns CDR1 MNHNY and CDR2 SVGAGI (reference sequence). Deletions cut 0 bases from V and 0 bases from J, with 11 bases between. The CDR3 spells CASSYSRQGSNYGYTF. The CDR3 nucleotides read TGTGCCAGCAGTTACTCGCGCCAGGGTTCTAACTATGGCTACACCTTC.

The J gene is TRBJ1-5, the V gene TRBV28; D call uncertain. The CDR3 is made up of 14 amino acids. V dropped 2 bases and J dropped 0 bases, with 5 bases sitting between them. The germline gives CDR1 MDHEN, CDR2 SYDVKM. In nucleotides, the CDR3 is TGTGCCAGCAGTTTAAGAACTAGCAATCAGCCCCAGCATTTT. Its translation is CASSLRTSNQPQHF.

This clonotype has a count of ten or more. The gene calls are TRBV5-1 and TRBJ2-1; D is ambiguous. The length of the CDR3 is 14 residues. Trimming removed 5 bases at V and 0 bases at J, with 9 bases between. Looked up from germline, CDR1 is SGHRS and CDR2 is YFSETQ. The DNA for the CDR3 is TGCGCCAGCAGTAGGACCAGCTCCTACAATGAGCAGTTCTTC. It yields the protein CASSRTSSYNEQFF.

The rearrangement links TRBV7-2 to TRBJ2-3; TRBD2 aligns across 7 bases. Losses at the gene ends were 6 bases for V and 5 bases for J; bases not matched to a gene: 14. This CDR3 is 16 amino acids long. The germline CDR1 and CDR2 sequences are SGHTA and FQGNSA. CDR3 region: CASRAAGVVVGDTQYF. The DNA for the CDR3 is TGTGCCAGCAGGGCGGCGGGAGTCGTTGTGGGAGATACGCAGTATTTT.

This rearrangement joins TRBV27 to TRBJ2-1, with unresolved D. The CDR3 is made up of 15 amino acids. Trimming shortened V by 3 bases and J by 0 bases, and 9 bases separated the two germline ends. Germline values: CDR1 MNHEY, CDR2 SMNVEV (reference sequence). CDR3 region: CASSFIASSYNEQFF. Written as DNA, the CDR3 is TGTGCCAGCAGTTTTATCGCGAGCTCCTACAATGAGCAGTTCTTC.

The sample holds a few counts of this clonotype. The genes are TRBV12-3 or TRBV12-4 and TRBJ2-5; 16 bases match TRBD2. V dropped 4 bases and J dropped 2; count of bases not matched to a gene: 7. This CDR3 is built from 18 residues. For the CDR3, the DNA is TGTGCCAGCAGTTCCGGGACTAGCGGGAGGGGGAGGCAAGAGACCCAGTACTTC. Protein product: CASSSGTSGRGRQETQYF.

The chain uses TRBV3-1 and TRBJ1-2, with unresolved D. Between the trimmed V and J ends, which lost 0 bases and 7 bases, there was a span of 9 bases. This CDR3 contains 13 residues. The V gene's germline CDR1 is LGHDT and CDR2 YNNKEL (reference sequence). CDR3 nucleotide sequence: TGTGCCAGCAGCCAAGATCTTAACGGTGGCTACACCTTC. Its protein product is CASSQDLNGGYTF.

This clonotype has more than one count but fewer than ten. V and J are TRBV6-5 and TRBJ2-5; TRBD1 agrees at 8 bases. After removal of 6 bases from V and 11 bases from J, the junction contained 11 bases not matched to a gene. Germline CDR1 is MNHEY and CDR2 is SVGAGI. The CDR3 is 13 residues long. The CDR3 is CASSRTGKEEQYF. In DNA form, the CDR3 reads TGTGCCAGCAGCAGGACAGGGAAGGAGGAGCAGTACTTC.

This clonotype was seen ten or more times. This chain connects TRBV29-1 to TRBJ2-7; D ambiguous. The CDR3 loop spans 10 amino acids. Germline CDR1 and CDR2: SQVTM and ANQGSEA. The DNA for the CDR3 is TGCAGTGCTGGGGACTACGAGCAGTACTTC. It codes for CSAGDYEQYF.

The CDR3 spells CASSVADGRGRETQYF. The CDR3 coding sequence is TGTGCCAGCAGCGTAGCCGACGGACGCGGCAGGGAGACCCAGTACTTC. The chain recombines TRBV9 with TRBJ2-7; no definite D call. The J call may be wrong; the DNA end is better matched by TRBJ2-5. There are 16 residues in the CDR3. Germline CDR1 is SGDLS and CDR2 is YYNGEE.

This clonotype was seen a handful of times. The chain employs TRBV12-3 or TRBV12-4 and TRBJ1-4, with D possibly being TRBD1 (5 bases). Trimming shortened V by 3 bases and J by 8 bases, and 13 bases separated the two germline ends. The CDR3 loop spans 14 amino acids. This chain's CDR3 is CASSLRRQGEKLFF. DNA of the CDR3: TGTGCCAGCAGTTTGCGGAGGCAGGGCGAAAAACTGTTTTTT.

The CDR3 sequence: CASSPLAVPSYEQYF. DNA of the CDR3: TGTGCCAGCAGTCCCTTAGCGGTCCCCTCCTACGAGCAGTACTTC. The chain is built from TRBV27 and TRBJ2-7, with D perhaps TRBD2 (6 bases). CDR3 length: 15 residues. The V and J ends lost 5 bases and 0 bases respectively, with 14 bases between them. Germline V CDR1 and CDR2: MNHEY, SMNVEV (reference sequence).

The gene calls are TRBV4-1 and TRBJ2-7; D may be TRBD1 (5 bases). V shed 0 bases and J shed 3 bases, with 6 bases lying between them. The germline V gene has CDR1 MGHRA and CDR2 YSYEKL. The CDR3 consists of 13 residues. CDR3: CASSQETVYEQYF. The CDR3 bases are TGCGCCAGCAGCCAAGAGACAGTCTACGAGCAGTACTTC.

This chain connects TRBV3-1 to TRBJ2-7, with no clear D. This CDR3 contains 12 residues. CDR1 is LGHDT, CDR2 YNNKEL, per germline (reference sequence). V lost 0 bases and J lost 4, with 4 bases in between. CDR3: CASSQELYEQYF. As DNA, the CDR3 is TGTGCCAGCAGCCAAGAACTTTACGAGCAGTACTTC.

This clonotype has a handful of counts. The chain is built from TRBV6-2 or TRBV6-3 and TRBJ2-3; 10 bases line up with TRBD2. Germline loops: CDR1 MNHEY, CDR2 SVGEGT. The junction had 0 bases not matched to a gene; V was cut back by 5 bases and J by 1 base. The CDR3 is 14 amino acids. CDR3 bases: TGTGCCAGCAGTGGACTAGCGGGCACAGATACGCAGTATTTT. This translates into CASSGLAGTDTQYF.

This sequence joins TRBV7-2 and TRBJ2-1; D is ambiguous. V gave up 1 base and J gave up 12 bases, with 13 bases separating them. CDR3 length equals 13 residues. CDR1 SGHTA and CDR2 FQGNSA come from the germline V gene. CDR3 coding DNA: TGTGCCAGCAGCTTAGAAGTCGGCCCCGGGCAGTTCTTC. Amino acids: CASSLEVGPGQFF.

The V and J genes are TRBV7-2 and TRBJ1-2; 7 bases fit TRBD1. The trim removed 9 bases at V and 2 bases at J, leaving 6 bases unmatched. The CDR3 covers 13 residues. Germline CDR1 SGHTA, CDR2 FQGNSA. DNA of the CDR3: TGTGCCAGTCTACAGGGGCCGAACTATGGCTACACCTTC. Protein: CASLQGPNYGYTF. The whole variable domain, filled in from reference TRBV7-2 and TRBJ1-2, reads GAGVSQSPSNKVTEKGKDVELRCDPISGHTALYWYRQSLGQGLEFLIYFQGNSAPDKSGLPSDRFSAERTGGSVSTLTIQRTQQEDSAVYLCASLQGPNYGYTFGSGTRLTVV.

The chain carries TRBV4-1 and TRBJ2-3; D is unclear. The CDR3 is 14 amino acids. Germline CDR1 and CDR2: MGHRA and YSYEKL. Trimming removed 3 bases at V and 2 bases at J, with 9 bases between. The CDR3 here is CASSQVRHTDTQYF. CDR3 in DNA: TGCGCCAGCAGCCAGGTCCGACACACAGATACGCAGTATTTT.

This clonotype has a count of ten or more. The rearrangement joins TRBV29-1 to TRBJ2-7; 7 bases align to TRBD2. Trimming removed 7 bases from V and 4 bases from J; junction bases left unmatched: 10. This CDR3 region has 13 residues. Looked up from germline, CDR1 is SQVTM and CDR2 is ANQGSEA. DNA for the CDR3: TGCAGCGCTGCTCGGGAGGACCTGTACGAGCAGTACTTC. Its protein is CSAAREDLYEQYF.

The chain uses TRBV6-2 or TRBV6-3 and TRBJ2-5, with 10 bases fitting TRBD2. The DNA end is more similar to TRBJ2-7, so the J call may be wrong. The CDR3 has 12 amino acids. Germline CDR1 reads MNHEY; CDR2 reads SVGEGT. The CDR3 here is CASGLAAYEQYF. CDR3 DNA sequence: TGTGCCAGCGGACTAGCGGCCTACGAGCAGTACTTC.

This chain links TRBV5-6 with TRBJ2-1; maybe TRBD1 (5 bases). Trimming stripped 5 bases from V and 9 bases from J, with 9 bases between. CDR1 is SGHDT and CDR2 is YYEEEE in the germline V gene. The CDR3 is made up of 11 amino acids. CDR3 region: CASRWQGEQFF. In DNA, the CDR3 is TGTGCCAGCAGATGGCAGGGTGAGCAGTTCTTC.

Regarding this clonotype: The junction does not match germline at one end; this may be a read error. The chain carries TRBV27 and TRBJ2-7, with TRBD2 identical over 7 bases. Germline assignment: CDR1 MNHEY and CDR2 SMNVEV (reference sequence). The CDR3 runs 15 residues. This CDR3 is CVSSSPDRGVYEQYF. Written as DNA, the CDR3 is TGTGTCAGCAGTTCACCGGACCGGGGGGTCTACGAGCAGTACTTC.

A single count supports this clonotype. The chain uses TRBV12-3 or TRBV12-4 and TRBJ2-7; possible D gene TRBD1, 6 bases. Trimming stripped 5 bases from V and 7 bases from J, with 15 bases between. CDR3 size: 13 residues. CDR3 in DNA: TGTGCCAGCAGTCCCCGCAGGGACAATGAGCAGTACTTC. This encodes CASSPRRDNEQYF.

V is TRBV20-1 and J is TRBJ2-7, with D possibly being TRBD1 (7 bases). Germline CDR1 DFQATT, CDR2 SNEGSKA (reference sequence). V lost 5 bases, J lost 3 bases, and 17 bases lay in between. The length of the CDR3 is 14 residues. The CDR3 spells CSAPGTQGGYEQYF. The CDR3 coding sequence is TGCAGTGCTCCCGGGACCCAGGGGGGCTACGAGCAGTACTTC.

The J gene is TRBJ2-1, the V gene TRBV2, with 8 bases identical to TRBD2. Germline values: CDR1 SNHLY, CDR2 FYNNEI. J gave up 10 bases and V 8 bases, and 19 bases lay outside the gene matches. This CDR3 is 16 amino acids long. Here the CDR3 DNA reads TGTGCCAGCCTACGGGGGGGTAGCGGGATGGGTCGGGAGCAGTTCTTC. It translates to CASLRGGSGMGREQFF.

CDR3 in DNA: TGCGCCAGCAGCTTGGAACGGGGCCCGGACTCTGGGGCCAACGTCCTGACTTTC. Amino acid sequence: CASSLERGPDSGANVLTF. J is TRBJ2-6 and V is TRBV5-1; the D gene could be TRBD1 or TRBD2 (5 bases each). Germline values: CDR1 SGHRS, CDR2 YFSETQ. CDR3 size: 18 residues. The ends were cut back, 0 bases at V and 0 bases at J, with 13 bases in the middle.

This chain links TRBV9 with TRBJ2-7; 10 bases agree with TRBD2. With V trimmed by 4 bases and J by 7 bases, 17 bases remained unmatched. The CDR3 runs to 17 residues. The V gene's germline CDR1 is SGDLS and CDR2 YYNGEE. The CDR3 bases are TGTGCCAGCAGCTCCCCTCGGGGGACTAGCGTTTATAATGAGCAGTACTTC. Amino acids: CASSSPRGTSVYNEQYF.

V and J are TRBV6-5 and TRBJ2-4, with a weak D call TRBD1 (5 bases). Judging by the DNA end, TRBJ2-7 fits better; the J call may be wrong. The germline CDR1 and CDR2 sequences are MNHEY and SVGAGI. CDR3 size: 14 residues. CDR3 sequence (DNA): TGTGCCAGCAGACCTGAAGGGGCCGGCTACGAGCAGTACTTC. The encoded protein is CASRPEGAGYEQYF.